This TCR beta chain came from a study of blood T cell repertoires in COVID-19. Study overall: PBMCs, B-cell-depleted T cells, or T cells provided the cDNA or gDNA that made up the material.

Germline V gives CDR1 GTSNPN, CDR2 SVGIG (reference sequence). V lost 0 bases, J lost 2 bases, and 13 bases lay in between. The CDR3 has 15 residues. Data came from immunoSEQ multiplex PCR; TCRdb stores just in-frame clones and leaves some out. Found here are 250,000 or so clones, 65% to 85% of them singletons; the top ten hold about 3.4%. The cohort comprised adults aged about 18 to 90 years residing in some 24 US areas. Cohorts were determined from participant-reported clinical history. Material: PBMCs or T cells enriched from blood (not recorded which). V and J are TRBV30 and TRBJ1-2; D uncertain. The sequence came from a man between 50 and 59 years old who had recovered from COVID-19. CDR3 nucleotide sequence: TGTGCCTGGAGTGTACGTGGCTCAACGAACTATGGCTACACCTTC. Its translation: CAWSVRGSTNYGYTF.